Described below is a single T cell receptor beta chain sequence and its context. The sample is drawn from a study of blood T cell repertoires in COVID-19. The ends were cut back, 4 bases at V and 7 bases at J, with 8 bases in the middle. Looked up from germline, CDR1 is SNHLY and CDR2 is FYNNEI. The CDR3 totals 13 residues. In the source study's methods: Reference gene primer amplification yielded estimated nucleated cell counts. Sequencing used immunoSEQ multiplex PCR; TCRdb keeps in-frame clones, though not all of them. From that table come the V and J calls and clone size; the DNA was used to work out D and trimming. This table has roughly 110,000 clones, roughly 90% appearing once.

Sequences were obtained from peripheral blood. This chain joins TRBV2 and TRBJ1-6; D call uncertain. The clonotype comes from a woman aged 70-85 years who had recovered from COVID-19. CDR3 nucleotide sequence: TGTGCCAGCAGTGGGGCTCTAAATTCACCCCTCCACTTT. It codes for CASSGALNSPLHF. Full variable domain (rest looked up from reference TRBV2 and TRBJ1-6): EPEVTQTPSHQVTQMGQEVILRCVPISNHLYFYWYRQILGQKVEFLVSFYNNEISEKSEIFDDQFSVERPDGSNFTLKIRSTKLEDSAMYFCASSGALNSPLHFGNGTRLTVT.